A selection of T cell receptor beta chains follows, all from one sample in a study of T-cell memory formation after mild COVID-19. MiXCR was run by TCRdb on the 5' RACE reads, yielding one entry per CDR3 protein. The sample lists 50,000 to 75,000 distinct CDR3 sequences, about a tenth occurring once. The sequencing input was PBMCs or a T cell subset sorted from them (not recorded which). Every receptor here comes from a man between 18 and 35 years old who had mild COVID-19 (a few samples of this study predate the infection). Cell type and time point are not known. Both conserved end residues are part of each CDR3. D genes are given only for firm matches. A clone size is listed for some rows: how often the clone was seen (once, few, many), or a class if it is expanded.

TRBV5-1	NA	NA	TRBJ1-2	CASSVTVGRANYGYNF	TGCGCCAGCAGCGTCACCGTGGGCAGGGCAAACTATGGCTACAACTTC
TRBV4-1	many	TRBD2	TRBJ2-3	CASSQGPLRRGGPDTQYF	TGCGCCAGCAGCCAAGGACCACTTCGGCGGGGGGGCCCAGATACGCAGTATTTT
TRBV3-1	NA	TRBD1	TRBJ2-6	CASSPRDRASGANVLTF	TGTGCCAGCAGCCCGAGGGACAGGGCCTCTGGGGCCAACGTCCTGACTTTC
TRBV24-1	many	TRBD2	TRBJ2-1	CATSEPGTSGGRQFF	TGTGCCACCAGTGAACCAGGGACTAGCGGGGGCCGGCAGTTCTTC
TRBV27	NA	NA	TRBJ1-1	CASSLGTLWNTEAFF	TGTGCCAGCAGTCTGGGGACTCTATGGAACACTGAAGCTTTCTTT
TRBV20-1	NA	NA	TRBJ2-1	CSASEWDEQFF	TGCAGTGCCAGTGAGTGGGATGAGCAGTTCTTC
TRBV5-1	few	TRBD1	TRBJ2-5	CASSFGPTGTETQYF	TGCGCCAGCAGCTTTGGGCCGACAGGGACAGAGACCCAGTACTTC
TRBV12-3/TRBV12-4	NA	NA	TRBJ2-5	CASSLSVLSETQYF	TGTGCCAGCAGTTTAAGTGTGCTATCAGAGACCCAGTACTTC
TRBV12-3/TRBV12-4	many	NA	TRBJ2-5	CASSFDILERRETQYF	TGTGCCAGCAGTTTCGATATTCTGGAGCGCCGGGAGACCCAGTACTTC
TRBV6-2/TRBV6-3	NA	NA	TRBJ1-6	CASSYDSPLHF	TGTGCCAGCAGTTACGACTCACCCCTCCACTTT
TRBV5-8	many	TRBD2	TRBJ2-1	CASSLVGLAGDNEQFF	TGTGCCAGCAGCTTGGTAGGCCTAGCGGGGGACAATGAGCAGTTCTTC
TRBV25-1	few	NA	TRBJ1-2	CASSEPNYGYTF	TGTGCCAGCAGTGAACCTAACTATGGCTACACCTTC
TRBV11-2	few	NA	TRBJ2-5	CASSTDNQETQYF	TGTGCCAGCAGCACCGACAACCAAGAGACCCAGTACTTC
TRBV5-1	NA	TRBD1	TRBJ1-6	CASSFGRGRGNSPLHF	TGCGCCAGCAGCTTCGGCAGGGGGCGCGGGAATTCACCCCTCCACTTT
TRBV5-1	few	TRBD2	TRBJ2-1	CASSVSGGPFREQFF	TGCGCCAGCAGCGTAAGCGGGGGGCCCTTCCGGGAGCAGTTCTTC
TRBV6-2/TRBV6-3	NA	NA	TRBJ1-1	CASTGGALNTEAFF	TGTGCCAGCACCGGAGGGGCTTTGAACACTGAAGCTTTCTTT
TRBV6-5	NA	NA	TRBJ1-1	CASMRLGGRAEAFF	TGTGCCAGCATGCGTCTCGGGGGAAGGGCTGAAGCTTTCTTT
TRBV16	many	NA	TRBJ2-2	CASSRVSSGELFF	TGTGCCAGCAGCCGGGTTTCATCCGGGGAGCTGTTTTTT
TRBV7-2	NA	NA	TRBJ2-7	CASSLGGYYEQYF	TGTGCCAGCAGCTTAGGCGGCTACTACGAGCAGTACTTC
TRBV7-6	many	TRBD1	TRBJ2-1	CASSLAFRTGTGKRDEQFF	TGTGCCAGCAGCTTGGCGTTTAGGACCGGGACAGGGAAGCGGGATGAGCAGTTCTTC
TRBV7-9	NA	NA	TRBJ1-1	CASSPPGGTAEAFF	TGTGCCAGCAGCCCCCCGGGGGGAACGGCCGAAGCTTTCTTT
TRBV2	NA	NA	TRBJ2-3	CASSATGNTDTQYF	TGTGCCAGCAGTGCAACAGGGAACACAGATACGCAGTATTTT
TRBV15	many	NA	TRBJ2-3	CAIRTSADTQYF	TGTGCCATAAGGACCAGCGCCGATACGCAGTATTTT
TRBV2	few	TRBD2	TRBJ2-5	CASSPTSFGPKTQYF	TGTGCCAGCAGCCCGACTAGCTTCGGTCCCAAGACCCAGTACTTC
TRBV11-2	many	NA	TRBJ1-2	CASSPLVSGRGYGYTF	TGTGCCAGCAGCCCCTTGGTGAGCGGGCGCGGTTATGGCTACACCTTC
TRBV6-2/TRBV6-3	few	NA	TRBJ1-5	CASSYVQGQPQHF	TGTGCCAGCAGTTACGTCCAGGGTCAGCCCCAGCATTTT
TRBV7-2	NA	NA	TRBJ2-2	CASRPQGTGELFF	TGTGCCAGCAGACCACAGGGTACCGGGGAGCTGTTTTTT